Listed below are T cell receptor beta chains from one sample, sequenced in a study of CD8 T cells in Susac syndrome. TCRdb processed the immunoSEQ multiplex PCR reads anew with MiXCR; each CDR3 protein has one entry. The table records 150,000 to 200,000 distinct CDR3 sequences, approximately 95% of them present only once. Sequencing input: CD4+ T cells from PBMCs. The receptors originated from a human donor in good health. Both conserved end residues are part of each CDR3. The D gene is left open where the match is weak. Size is omitted from some rows. Given values are once, few, many or a class for expanded clones.

CDR3nt | CDR3aa | j_gene | abundance | v_gene | d_gene
TGCAGTGCTATGCGTGGGGGCAGGGAGGATGAGCAGTTCTTC | CSAMRGGREDEQFF | TRBJ2-1 | - | TRBV20-1 | -
TGTGCCACCTCTCGAGGAGTTAGCAATCAGCCCCAGCATTTT | CATSRGVSNQPQHF | TRBJ1-5 | once | TRBV3-1 | -
TGTGCCAGCAGCTGGGGGCGGACAGAATCCATGAACACTGAAGCTTTCTTT | CASSWGRTESMNTEAFF | TRBJ1-1 | - | TRBV5-6 | -
TGCAGTGCGAGAGAGGACTCCTACGAGCAGTACTTC | CSAREDSYEQYF | TRBJ2-7 | - | TRBV20-1 | -
TGTGCCTGGAGTGGACCGGTTGGGGTCAATCAGCCCCAGCATTTT | CAWSGPVGVNQPQHF | TRBJ1-5 | - | TRBV30 | -
TGCGCCAGCAGCTTGGGAGGGCTTGAACACGAGCAGTACTTC | CASSLGGLEHEQYF | TRBJ2-7 | - | TRBV5-1 | -
TGTGCCAGCAGCCCACCGGGACACGGAGTAGTGGAGAGAGTCTCTGGGGCCAACGTCCTGACTTTC | CASSPPGHGVVERVSGANVLTF | TRBJ2-6 | - | TRBV28 | -
TGCAGTGCTAGGGGGAGTAAGGAAAACATTCAGTACTTC | CSARGSKENIQYF | TRBJ2-4 | - | TRBV20-1 | -
TGTGCCTGGAGTCCCAAGGAAATCGCAAACATTCAGTACTTC | CAWSPKEIANIQYF | TRBJ2-4 | - | TRBV30 | -
TGCGCCAGCAGCTTGTCAGGACAGGGCGGAGAGACCCAGTACTTC | CASSLSGQGGETQYF | TRBJ2-5 | - | TRBV5-1 | TRBD1
TGTGCCAGCAGCCAAGGACTCCTCCAAGGGACCCAGTACTTC | CASSQGLLQGTQYF | TRBJ2-5 | - | TRBV3-1 | -
TGTGCCAGCATGGACCGGGACAGGGTGGAATACGAGCAGTACTTC | CASMDRDRVEYEQYF | TRBJ2-7 | - | TRBV7-9 | TRBD1
TGTGCCAGTAGTATAAGCCGGACAGTCCGGTATGGCTACACCTTC | CASSISRTVRYGYTF | TRBJ1-2 | once | TRBV19 | -
TGCAGTGCTAGGGGACTAGCGGGATCGCCTTTCTACAATGAGCAGTTCTTC | CSARGLAGSPFYNEQFF | TRBJ2-1 | - | TRBV20-1 | TRBD2
TGCAGTGCTACCCATCCTAGCGGAAACTACAATGAGCAGTTCTTC | CSATHPSGNYNEQFF | TRBJ2-1 | - | TRBV20-1 | TRBD2
TGCAGTGCTAGAGGCTCACTAGCGGAACGACGTAGTGAGCAGTTCTTC | CSARGSLAERRSEQFF | TRBJ2-1 | - | TRBV20-1 | TRBD2
TGCAGCGTATGGGCCCCGGGGGAGCTGTTTTTT | CSVWAPGELFF | TRBJ2-2 | - | TRBV29-1 | -
TGCAGTGCTAGTGGGACTAGCGGATTTAATGAGCAGTTCTTC | CSASGTSGFNEQFF | TRBJ2-1 | - | TRBV20-1 | TRBD2
TGTGCCAGCAGCTTAGACACTAGCAGGCAGTACTTC | CASSLDTSRQYF | TRBJ2-7 | - | TRBV7-2 | -
TGTGCCAGCAGCTTACTTGGACAGGGCGGCACAGATACGCAGTATTTT | CASSLLGQGGTDTQYF | TRBJ2-3 | - | TRBV7-2 | TRBD1
TGTGCCAGCAGTTTAGACGGGGGCAATCAGCCCCAGCATTTT | CASSLDGGNQPQHF | TRBJ1-5 | few | TRBV12-3/TRBV12-4 | -
TGTGCCAGCGCGGGGGCGAACACTGAAGCTTTCTTT | CASAGANTEAFF | TRBJ1-1 | - | TRBV25-1 | -
TGTGCCAGCTCACCACCGGCTGGTCGGAATGAGCAGTTCTTC | CASSPPAGRNEQFF | TRBJ2-1 | - | TRBV18 | -
TGTGCCTGGAGTGAGACAGGGGTTCAGCCCCAGCATTTT | CAWSETGVQPQHF | TRBJ1-5 | - | TRBV30 | TRBD1
TGCGCCAGCAGCCCCAAGGGCGGCAGCAATCAGCCCCAGCATTTT | CASSPKGGSNQPQHF | TRBJ1-5 | - | TRBV5-1 | -
TGTGCCAGCGGAGAAACATTTAGGACTGAAGCTTTCTTT | CASGETFRTEAFF | TRBJ1-1 | - | TRBV7-3 | -
TGCAGTGCTAGAGAGGCAGCGCTTAACACCGGGGAGCTGTTTTTT | CSAREAALNTGELFF | TRBJ2-2 | - | TRBV20-1 | -
TGCGCCAGCAGCCAATCCGGGACCACCTTGGGAGGCTACACCTTC | CASSQSGTTLGGYTF | TRBJ1-2 | - | TRBV4-3 | -
TGTGCCAGCAGCTTATCGGGGATTCCCTCCGATGAGCAGTTCTTC | CASSLSGIPSDEQFF | TRBJ2-1 | - | TRBV7-6 | -
TGCGCCAGCAGTCAATTCCCCCGGACAGCGCGGGCTGGCTACACCTTC | CASSQFPRTARAGYTF | TRBJ1-2 | - | TRBV23-1 | -
TGTGCCAGCAGTTCGAGCGGGAGAGGGGCAGATACGCAGTATTTT | CASSSSGRGADTQYF | TRBJ2-3 | - | TRBV28 | TRBD2
TGTGCCAGCAGCCTTGGCCCTACAATGGGTCAGCCCCAGCATTTT | CASSLGPTMGQPQHF | TRBJ1-5 | - | TRBV7-2 | -
TGTGCCACCAGCAGAGCAGGATACAATGAGCAGTTCTTC | CATSRAGYNEQFF | TRBJ2-1 | - | TRBV15 | -
TGTGCCAGCAGCTTAGTGAACGGGAGAGGGGAGACCCAGTACTTC | CASSLVNGRGETQYF | TRBJ2-5 | - | TRBV7-2 | -